This T cell receptor beta chain was retrieved from a study of CD8+ T cells in alopecia areata. The investigators collected lesional scalp punch biopsies and peripheral blood from alopecia areata patients. TCR sequencing used cDNA made by reverse transcription of extracted RNA. Data came from immunoSEQ multiplex PCR; TCRdb stores just in-frame clones and leaves some out. The sample shows roughly 180,000 clones, approximately 62% of them seen only once. This sample comprised CD4+ T cells sorted from blood, obtained at week 0. The clonotype originates from a human donor with alopecia areata.

CDR3 sequence: CASSPQQVSGSPLHF. Here the CDR3 DNA reads TGTGCCAGCTCACCACAACAGGTTTCGGGTTCACCCCTCCACTTT. The genes are TRBV18 and TRBJ1-6; tentative D call: TRBD1 (5 bases). This CDR3 has 15 residues. Per germline, CDR1 KGHSH and CDR2 LQKENI. V dropped 1 base and J dropped 9 bases, with 13 bases sitting between them.